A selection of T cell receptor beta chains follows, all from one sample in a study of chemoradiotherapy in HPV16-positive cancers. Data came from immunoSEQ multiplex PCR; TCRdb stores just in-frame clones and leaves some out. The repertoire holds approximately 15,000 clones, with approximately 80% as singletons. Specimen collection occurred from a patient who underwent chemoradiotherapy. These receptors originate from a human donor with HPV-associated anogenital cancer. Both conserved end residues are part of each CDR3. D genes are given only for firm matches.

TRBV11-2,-,CASSLDGGVEAFF
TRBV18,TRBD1,CASSLGQPAWGEKLFF
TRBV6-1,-,CASSVAGNEGSPLHF
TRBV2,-,CASIPVHTGELFF
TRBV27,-,CASSPQDEPRAVTNEKLFF
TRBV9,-,CASSPGRPIYEQYF
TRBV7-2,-,CASSLMNTEAFF
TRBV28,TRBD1,CASSLDPGQGESSNYGYTF
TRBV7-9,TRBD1,CASSRGRLITDTQYF
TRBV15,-,CATSRDRGAEQYF
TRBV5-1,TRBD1,CASSLDRVYGYTF
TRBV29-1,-,CSVREGTGSSYEQYF
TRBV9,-,CASSVGQGGEKLFF
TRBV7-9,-,CASSLAGSRSYEQYF
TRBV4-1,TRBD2,CASSLLAGVGNEQFF
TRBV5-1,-,CASSLFGVRNTEAFF
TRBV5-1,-,CASSFPIYNEQFF
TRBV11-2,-,CASSLGGIYNEQFF
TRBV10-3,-,CAISESIIGLRGNYGYTF
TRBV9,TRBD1,CASSGGTGAILNTEAFF
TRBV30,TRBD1,CAWSPGTAYNSPLHF
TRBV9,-,CASSVGRTGGTSGNTIYF
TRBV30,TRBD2,CAWRLAGDRSTRNEQFF
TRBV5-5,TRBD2,CASSLTSGVTDTQYF
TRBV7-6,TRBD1,CASSPGQEYYEQYF
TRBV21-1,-,CAAQNLWTGSHEQYF